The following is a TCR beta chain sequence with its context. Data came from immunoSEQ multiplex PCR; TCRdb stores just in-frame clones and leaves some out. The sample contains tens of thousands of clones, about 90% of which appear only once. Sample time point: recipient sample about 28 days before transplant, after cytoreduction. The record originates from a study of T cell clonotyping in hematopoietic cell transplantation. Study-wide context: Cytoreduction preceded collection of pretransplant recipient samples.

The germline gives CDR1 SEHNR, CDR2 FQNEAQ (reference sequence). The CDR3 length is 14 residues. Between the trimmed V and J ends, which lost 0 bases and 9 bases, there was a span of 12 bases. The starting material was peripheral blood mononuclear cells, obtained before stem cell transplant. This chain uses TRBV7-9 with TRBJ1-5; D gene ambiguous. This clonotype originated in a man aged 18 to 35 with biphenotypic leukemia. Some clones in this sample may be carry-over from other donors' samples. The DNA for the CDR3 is TGTGCCAGCAGCTTAGCTGGTGGCTTATGGCCCCAGCATTTT. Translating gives CASSLAGGLWPQHF.